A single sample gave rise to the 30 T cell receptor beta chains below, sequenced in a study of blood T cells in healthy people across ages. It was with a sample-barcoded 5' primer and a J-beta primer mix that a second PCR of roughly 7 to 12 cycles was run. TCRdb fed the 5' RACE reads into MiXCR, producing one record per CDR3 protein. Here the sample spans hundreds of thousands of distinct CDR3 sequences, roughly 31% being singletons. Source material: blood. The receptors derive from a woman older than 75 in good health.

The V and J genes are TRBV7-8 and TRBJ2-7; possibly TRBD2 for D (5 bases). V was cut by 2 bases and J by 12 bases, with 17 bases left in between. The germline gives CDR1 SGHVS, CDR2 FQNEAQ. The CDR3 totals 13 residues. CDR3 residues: CASSLRRSYEWYF. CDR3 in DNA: TGTGCCAGCAGCTTAAGGAGGTCCTACGAGTGGTACTTC.

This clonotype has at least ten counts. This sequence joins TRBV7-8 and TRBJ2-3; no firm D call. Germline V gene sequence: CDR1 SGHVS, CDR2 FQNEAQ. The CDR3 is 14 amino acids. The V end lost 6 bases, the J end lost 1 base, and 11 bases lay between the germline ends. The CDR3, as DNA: TGTGCCAGCAGTTCCATCCGGGGCACAGATACGCAGTATTTT. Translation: CASSSIRGTDTQYF.

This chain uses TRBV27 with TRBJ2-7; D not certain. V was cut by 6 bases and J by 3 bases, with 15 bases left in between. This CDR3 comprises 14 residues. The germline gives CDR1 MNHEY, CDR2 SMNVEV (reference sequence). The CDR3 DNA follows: TGTGCCAGCAGGGCAGAGCCGGCTCTCTACGAGCAGTACTTC. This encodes CASRAEPALYEQYF.

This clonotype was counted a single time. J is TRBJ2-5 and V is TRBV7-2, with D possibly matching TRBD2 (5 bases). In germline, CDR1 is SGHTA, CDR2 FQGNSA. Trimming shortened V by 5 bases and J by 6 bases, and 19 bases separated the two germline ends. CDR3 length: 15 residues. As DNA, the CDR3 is TGTGCCAGCAGCCGATCGACGGGATCGGGAAAGACCCAGTACTTC. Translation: CASSRSTGSGKTQYF.

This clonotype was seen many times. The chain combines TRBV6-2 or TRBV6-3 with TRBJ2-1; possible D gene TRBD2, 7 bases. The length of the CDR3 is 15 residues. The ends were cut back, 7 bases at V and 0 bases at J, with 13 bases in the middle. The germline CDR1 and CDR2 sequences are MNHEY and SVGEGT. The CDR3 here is CASTLGGPSYNEQFF. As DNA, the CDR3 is TGTGCCAGCACTCTCGGGGGGCCCTCCTACAATGAGCAGTTCTTC.

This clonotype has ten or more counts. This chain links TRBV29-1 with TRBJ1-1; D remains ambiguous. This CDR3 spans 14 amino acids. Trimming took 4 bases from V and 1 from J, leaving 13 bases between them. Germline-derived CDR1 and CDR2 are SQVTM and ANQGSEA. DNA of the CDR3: TGCAGCGTTGGTCAGAGCAATCGGAACACTGAAGCTTTCTTT. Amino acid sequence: CSVGQSNRNTEAFF.

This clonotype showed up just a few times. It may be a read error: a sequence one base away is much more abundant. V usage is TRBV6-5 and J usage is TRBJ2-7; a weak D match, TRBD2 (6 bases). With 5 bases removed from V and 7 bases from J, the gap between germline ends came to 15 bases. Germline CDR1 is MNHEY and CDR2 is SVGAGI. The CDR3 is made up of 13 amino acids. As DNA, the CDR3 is TGTGCCAGCAGTGCGGGGCTTTGGGGGGAGCAGTACTTC. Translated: CASSAGLWGEQYF.

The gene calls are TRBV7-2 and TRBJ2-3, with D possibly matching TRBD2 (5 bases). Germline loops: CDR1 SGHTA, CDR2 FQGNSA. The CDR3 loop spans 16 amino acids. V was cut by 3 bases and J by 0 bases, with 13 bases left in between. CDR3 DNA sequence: TGTGCCAGCAGCTTTTGGCGGGCGCCAAGCACAGATACGCAGTATTTT. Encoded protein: CASSFWRAPSTDTQYF.

The CDR3 nucleotides read TGTGCCAGCATTGGAATGCTCAGTCAGGGGGCTGGGGGAAACACCATATATTTT. Translated: CASIGMLSQGAGGNTIYF. The chain combines TRBV28 with TRBJ1-3; 8 bases map to TRBD1. After removal of 7 bases from V and 4 bases from J, the junction contained 18 bases not matched to a gene. CDR3 size: 18 residues. Looked up from germline, CDR1 is MDHEN and CDR2 is SYDVKM.

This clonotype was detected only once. The CDR3 protein is CTSSSLQGSDGYTF. The CDR3 DNA reads as TGCACTAGCAGCTCCCTACAGGGGTCGGATGGCTACACCTTC. The chain carries TRBV5-1 and TRBJ1-2, with TRBD1 matching over 7 bases. This CDR3 has 14 amino acids. Germline values: CDR1 SGHRS, CDR2 YFSETQ. The full variable domain, with the rest looked up from reference TRBV5-1 and TRBJ1-2, is KAGVTQTPRYLIKTRGQQVTLSCSPISGHRSVSWYQQTPGQGLQFLFEYFSETQRNKGNFPGRFSGRQFSNSRSEMNVSTLELGDSALYLCTSSSLQGSDGYTFGSGTRLTVV.

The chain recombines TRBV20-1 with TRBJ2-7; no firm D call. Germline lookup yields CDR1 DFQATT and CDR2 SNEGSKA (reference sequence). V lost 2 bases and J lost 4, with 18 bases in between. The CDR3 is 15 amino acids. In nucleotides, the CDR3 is TGCAGTGCTAGAAGAATCGGAGTCCCAGGATACGAGCAGTACTTC. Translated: CSARRIGVPGYEQYF.

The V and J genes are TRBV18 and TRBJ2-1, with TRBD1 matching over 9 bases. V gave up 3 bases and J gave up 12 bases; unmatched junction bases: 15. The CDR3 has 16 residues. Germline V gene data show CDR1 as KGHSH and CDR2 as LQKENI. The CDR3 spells CASSPSTGGQVIGQFF. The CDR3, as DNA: TGTGCCAGCTCACCCTCGACAGGGGGGCAGGTCATAGGGCAGTTCTTC. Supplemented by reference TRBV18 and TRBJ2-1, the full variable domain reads NAGVMQNPRHLVRRRGQEARLRCSPMKGHSHVYWYRQLPEEGLKFMVYLQKENIIDESGMPKERFSAEFPKEGPSILRIQQVVRGDSAAYFCASSPSTGGQVIGQFFGPGTRLTVL.

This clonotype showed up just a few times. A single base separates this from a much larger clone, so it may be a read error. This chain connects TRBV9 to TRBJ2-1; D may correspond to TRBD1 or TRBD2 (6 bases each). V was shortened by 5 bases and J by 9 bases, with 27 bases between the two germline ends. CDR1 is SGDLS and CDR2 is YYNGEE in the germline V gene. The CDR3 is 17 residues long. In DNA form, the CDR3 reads TGTGCCAGCAGTGACCCCATGCTGGAGGGGGATTACGGTGAGCAGTTCTTC. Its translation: CASSDPMLEGDYGEQFF.

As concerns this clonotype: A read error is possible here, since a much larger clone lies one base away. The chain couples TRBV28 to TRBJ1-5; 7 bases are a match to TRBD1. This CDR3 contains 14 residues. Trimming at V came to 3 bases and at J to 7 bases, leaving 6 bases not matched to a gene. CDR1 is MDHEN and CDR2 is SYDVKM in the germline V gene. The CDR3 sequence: CASSLVTGAQPQHF. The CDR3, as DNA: TGTGCCAGCAGTTTGGTTACAGGGGCCCAGCCCCAGCATTTT.

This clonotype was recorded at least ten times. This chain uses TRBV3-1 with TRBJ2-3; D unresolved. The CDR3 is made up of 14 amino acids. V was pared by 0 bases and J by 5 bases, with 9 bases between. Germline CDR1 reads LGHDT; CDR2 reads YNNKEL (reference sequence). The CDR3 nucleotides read TGTGCCAGCAGCCAAGATCTGGGTGTAGATACGCAGTATTTT. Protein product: CASSQDLGVDTQYF.

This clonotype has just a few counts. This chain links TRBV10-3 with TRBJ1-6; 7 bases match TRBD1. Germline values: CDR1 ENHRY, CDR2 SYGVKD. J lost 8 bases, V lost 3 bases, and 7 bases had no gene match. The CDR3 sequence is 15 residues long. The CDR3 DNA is TGTGCCATCAGTGATGGGCAGGGGGGTGATTCACCCCTCCACTTT. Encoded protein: CAISDGQGGDSPLHF.

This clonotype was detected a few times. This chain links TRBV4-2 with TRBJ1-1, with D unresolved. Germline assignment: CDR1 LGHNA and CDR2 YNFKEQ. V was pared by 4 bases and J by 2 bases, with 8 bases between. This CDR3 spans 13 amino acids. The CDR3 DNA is TGTGCCAGCAGCCGGGAGGTAAACACTGAAGCTTTCTTT. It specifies CASSREVNTEAFF.

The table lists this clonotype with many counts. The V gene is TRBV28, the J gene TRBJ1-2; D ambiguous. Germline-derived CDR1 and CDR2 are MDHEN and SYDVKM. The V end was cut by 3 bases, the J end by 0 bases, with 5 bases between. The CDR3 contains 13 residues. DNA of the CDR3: TGTGCCAGCAGTTTGATAGCTAACTATGGCTACACCTTC. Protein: CASSLIANYGYTF.

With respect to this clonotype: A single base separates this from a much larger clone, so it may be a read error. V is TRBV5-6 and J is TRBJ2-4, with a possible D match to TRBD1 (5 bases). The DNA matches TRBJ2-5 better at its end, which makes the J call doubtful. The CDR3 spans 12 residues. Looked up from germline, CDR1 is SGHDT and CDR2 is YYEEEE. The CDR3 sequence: CASGPSGWTQYF. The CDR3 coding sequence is TGTGCCAGCGGCCCCTCAGGGTGGACCCAGTACTTC.

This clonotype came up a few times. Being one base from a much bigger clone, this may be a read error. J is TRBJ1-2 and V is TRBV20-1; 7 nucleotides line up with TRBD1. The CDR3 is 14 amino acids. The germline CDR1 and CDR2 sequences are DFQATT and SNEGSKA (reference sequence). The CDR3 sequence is CSARDRNRGGGCTF. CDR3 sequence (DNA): TGCAGTGCTAGAGATCGAAACAGGGGAGGCGGCTGCACCTTC.

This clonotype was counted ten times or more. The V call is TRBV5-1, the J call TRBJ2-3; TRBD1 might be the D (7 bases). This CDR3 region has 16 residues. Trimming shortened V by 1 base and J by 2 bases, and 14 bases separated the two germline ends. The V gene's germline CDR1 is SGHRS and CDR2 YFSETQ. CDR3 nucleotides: TGCGCCAGCAGCTTGCAGGGGGGAGACTTCACAGATACGCAGTATTTT. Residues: CASSLQGGDFTDTQYF.

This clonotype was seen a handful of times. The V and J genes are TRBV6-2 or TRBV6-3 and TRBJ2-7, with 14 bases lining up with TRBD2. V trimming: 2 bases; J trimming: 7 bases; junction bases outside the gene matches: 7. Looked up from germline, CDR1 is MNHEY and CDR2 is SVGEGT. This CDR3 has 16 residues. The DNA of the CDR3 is TGTGCCAGCAGTTACGGACTAGCGGGGGGCTACAATGAGCAGTACTTC. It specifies CASSYGLAGGYNEQYF.

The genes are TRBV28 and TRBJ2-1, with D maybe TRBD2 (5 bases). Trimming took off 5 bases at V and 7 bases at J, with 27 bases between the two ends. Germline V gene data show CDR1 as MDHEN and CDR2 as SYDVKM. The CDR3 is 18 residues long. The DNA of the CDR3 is TGTGCCAGCAGTCCTCCGGTTGTACTAGTTCTCCGGAAAAATGAGCAGTTCTTC. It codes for CASSPPVVLVLRKNEQFF.

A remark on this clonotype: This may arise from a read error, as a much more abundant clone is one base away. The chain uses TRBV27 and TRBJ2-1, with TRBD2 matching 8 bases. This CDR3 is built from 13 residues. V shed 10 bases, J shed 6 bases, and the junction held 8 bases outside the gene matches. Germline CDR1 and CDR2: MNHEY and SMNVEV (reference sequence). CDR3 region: CATTNGGANEQFF. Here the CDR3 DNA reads TGTGCCACCACTAACGGGGGGGCCAATGAGCAGTTCTTC.

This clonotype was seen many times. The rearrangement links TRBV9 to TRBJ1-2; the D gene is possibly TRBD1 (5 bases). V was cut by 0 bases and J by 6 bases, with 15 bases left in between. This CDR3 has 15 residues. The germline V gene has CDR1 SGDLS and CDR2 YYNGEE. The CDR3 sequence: CASSVGPQAVDGYTF. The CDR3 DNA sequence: TGTGCCAGCAGCGTAGGGCCACAGGCGGTGGATGGCTACACCTTC.

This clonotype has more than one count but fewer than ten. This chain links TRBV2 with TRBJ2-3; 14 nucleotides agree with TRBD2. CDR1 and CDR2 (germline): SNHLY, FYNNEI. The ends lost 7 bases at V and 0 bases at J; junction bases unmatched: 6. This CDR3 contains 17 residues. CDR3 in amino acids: CASTGLAGGSSTDTQYF. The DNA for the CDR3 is TGTGCCAGCACCGGACTAGCGGGGGGCTCTAGCACAGATACGCAGTATTTT.

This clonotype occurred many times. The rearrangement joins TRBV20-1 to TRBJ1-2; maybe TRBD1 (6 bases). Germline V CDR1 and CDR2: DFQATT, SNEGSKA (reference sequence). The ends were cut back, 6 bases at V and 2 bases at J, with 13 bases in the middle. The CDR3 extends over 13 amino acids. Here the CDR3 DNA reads TGCAGTGCCGCCGGGGGGGCCAACTATGGCTACACCTTC. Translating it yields CSAAGGANYGYTF.

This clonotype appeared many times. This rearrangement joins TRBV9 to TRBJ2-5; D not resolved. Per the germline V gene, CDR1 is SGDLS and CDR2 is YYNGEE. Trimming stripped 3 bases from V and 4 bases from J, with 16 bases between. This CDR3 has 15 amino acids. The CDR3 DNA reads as TGTGCCAGCAGCGCATCAGACCGCTTTTCAGAGACCCAGTACTTC. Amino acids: CASSASDRFSETQYF.

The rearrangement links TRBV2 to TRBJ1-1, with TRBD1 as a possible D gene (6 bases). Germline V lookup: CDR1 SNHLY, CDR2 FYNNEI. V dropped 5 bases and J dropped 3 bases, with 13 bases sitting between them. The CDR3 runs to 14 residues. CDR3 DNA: TGTGCCAGCAGTATACAGGGAGGAGACACTGAAGCTTTCTTT. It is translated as CASSIQGGDTEAFF. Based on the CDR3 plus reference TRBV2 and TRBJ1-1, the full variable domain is EPEVTQTPSHQVTQMGQEVILRCVPISNHLYFYWYRQILGQKVEFLVSFYNNEISEKSEIFDDQFSVERPDGSNFTLKIRSTKLEDSAMYFCASSIQGGDTEAFFGQGTRLTVV.

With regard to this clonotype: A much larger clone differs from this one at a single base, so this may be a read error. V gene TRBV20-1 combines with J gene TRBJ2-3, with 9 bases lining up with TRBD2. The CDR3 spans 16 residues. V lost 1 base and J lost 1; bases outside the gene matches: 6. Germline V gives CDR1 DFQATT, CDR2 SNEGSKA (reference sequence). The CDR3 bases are TGCAGTGCTAGAGTCCTCGAGCGGGGGGGCACAGATACGCAGTATTTT. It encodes CSARVLERGGTDTQYF.